One T cell receptor beta chain is described in this entry. Germline V gene sequence: CDR1 SGHAT, CDR2 FQNNGV. The CDR3 is made up of 13 amino acids. Trimming removed 0 bases from V and 11 bases from J, with 13 bases in between. This sample was taken from a study of blood T cell repertoires in COVID-19. About the study: The United States, Italy and Spain supplied acute and convalescent COVID-19 samples. T cells, B-cell-depleted T cells, or PBMCs provided the cDNA or gDNA that served as material.

Original processing notes: The authors estimated nucleated cell counts from reference gene primer amplification. TCRdb keeps only in-frame clones here, not all; method: immunoSEQ multiplex PCR. V and J calls and clone size come straight from that table; D and trimming were deduced from the DNA. The sample carries around 180,000 clones, about 85% recorded once. V gene TRBV11-2 combines with J gene TRBJ1-1; D remains ambiguous. The source of this sequence is a woman older than 75 with acute or convalescent COVID-19. The specimen was peripheral blood. CDR3 bases: TGTGCCAGCAGCTTAGAGGGCAGAGGGTACGCTTTCTTT. Translation gives CASSLEGRGYAFF.